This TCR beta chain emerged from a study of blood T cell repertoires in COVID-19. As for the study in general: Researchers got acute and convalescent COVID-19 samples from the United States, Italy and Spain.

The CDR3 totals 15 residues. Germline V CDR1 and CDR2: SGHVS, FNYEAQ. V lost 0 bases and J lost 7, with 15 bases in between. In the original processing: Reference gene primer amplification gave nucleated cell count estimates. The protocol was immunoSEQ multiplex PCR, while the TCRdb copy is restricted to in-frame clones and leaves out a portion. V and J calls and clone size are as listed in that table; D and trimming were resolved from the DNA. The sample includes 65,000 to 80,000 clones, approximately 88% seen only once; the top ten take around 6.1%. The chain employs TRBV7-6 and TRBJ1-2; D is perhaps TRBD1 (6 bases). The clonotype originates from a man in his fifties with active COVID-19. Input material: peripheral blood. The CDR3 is CASSLAPAGALGYTF. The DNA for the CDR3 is TGTGCCAGCAGCTTAGCGCCGGCAGGGGCGCTTGGCTACACCTTC.